Below are 23 T cell receptor beta chains sequenced from a single sample in a study of shared clonotypes between healthy human individuals. Profiled with immunoSEQ multiplex PCR; TCRdb holds only in-frame clones, not every one. The sample lists about 2.5 million clones; 85% to 95% were seen once. Sequencing input: naive CD4+ T cells from PBMCs. The subset denotes: CD45RA+ positively selected. The origin of the receptors is a man aged 18 to 30 in good health. Some clones in this sample may be carry-over from other donors' samples.

The chain has TRBV7-2 and TRBJ2-3; D unclear. Trimming pared 1 base from V and 2 bases from J, leaving 13 bases between. CDR3 length: 16 amino acids. Germline CDR1 is SGHTA and CDR2 is FQGNSA. The CDR3 bases are TGTGCCAGCAGCTTAGTGCGGCGGAAGAACACAGATACGCAGTATTTT. Its protein product is CASSLVRRKNTDTQYF.

The V call is TRBV7-3, the J call TRBJ2-1, with 9 bases lining up with TRBD2. Germline lookup yields CDR1 SGHTA and CDR2 FQGTGA. The trim removed 2 bases at V and 6 bases at J, leaving 8 bases unmatched. The CDR3 is made up of 16 amino acids. The CDR3 loop reads CASSLGGRALINEQFF. The CDR3 coding sequence is TGTGCCAGCAGCTTAGGCGGGAGGGCCCTTATCAATGAGCAGTTCTTC.

The chain recombines TRBV5-6 with TRBJ1-4; TRBD1 is a possible D gene (6 bases). The CDR3 covers 14 residues. Germline V lookup: CDR1 SGHDT, CDR2 YYEEEE. V was trimmed by 3 bases and J by 10 bases, leaving 16 bases between them. The CDR3 protein is CASSWGRPAGKLFF. As DNA, the CDR3 is TGTGCCAGCAGCTGGGGGCGACCCGCTGGAAAACTGTTTTTT.

The CDR3 is CASSSSIGTEAFF. The CDR3 coding sequence is TGTGCCAGCAGTTCCAGTATCGGAACTGAAGCTTTCTTT. This chain joins TRBV6-6 and TRBJ1-1; D is unresolved. Deletions cut 4 bases from V and 5 bases from J, with 11 bases between. Germline values: CDR1 MNHNY, CDR2 SVGAGI (reference sequence). CDR3 length equals 13 residues.

Only one count was recorded for this clone. The V and J genes are TRBV29-1 and TRBJ2-3; tentatively, D is TRBD1 or TRBD2 (5 bases each). CDR1 is SQVTM, CDR2 ANQGSEA, per germline. Between the trimmed V and J ends, which lost 6 bases and 3 bases, there was a span of 19 bases. The CDR3 totals 15 residues. CDR3 loop: CSVLTRGRRTDTQYF. Here the CDR3 DNA reads TGCAGCGTCCTAACTCGGGGCAGGAGAACAGATACGCAGTATTTT.

The chain carries TRBV7-2 and TRBJ2-7; TRBD1 agrees at 9 bases. V gave up 5 bases and J gave up 3 bases; unmatched junction bases: 2. Germline loops: CDR1 SGHTA, CDR2 FQGNSA. CDR3 length: 13 residues. The CDR3, as DNA: TGTGCCAGCAGCCGGACAGGGGACTACGAGCAGTACTTC. It specifies CASSRTGDYEQYF.

The CDR3 DNA sequence: TGTGCCAGCAGTGAGAGACAGGGAGGGGTCAAAAACATTCAGTACTTC. This sequence encodes CASSERQGGVKNIQYF. J is TRBJ2-4 and V is TRBV2, with D perhaps TRBD1 or TRBD2 (7 bases each). The CDR3 sequence is 16 residues long. The germline V gene has CDR1 SNHLY and CDR2 FYNNEI. Trimming took off 3 bases at V and 3 bases at J, with 15 bases between the two ends.

This clone was seen once. The chain links TRBV7-3 to TRBJ2-2, with 7 bases matching TRBD1. Unmatched junction bases numbered 11, after V lost 5 bases and J lost 2 bases. The CDR3 has 17 amino acids. Germline CDR1 and CDR2: SGHTA and FQGTGA. In DNA, the CDR3 is TGTGCCAGCAGCCCCAGGGACAGACCTATCAACACCGGGGAGCTGTTTTTT. This sequence encodes CASSPRDRPINTGELFF.

The V and J genes are TRBV28 and TRBJ2-3, with TRBD2 identical over 7 bases. The CDR3 totals 15 residues. V was clipped by 6 bases and J by 4 bases; unmatched bases: 10. Germline lookup yields CDR1 MDHEN and CDR2 SYDVKM. CDR3 DNA: TGTGCCAGCAGCGAAAGTCTAGCGGCGGCAGATACGCAGTATTTT. Translating gives CASSESLAAADTQYF.

This clone has a single count. The chain is built from TRBV4-2 and TRBJ1-4; maybe TRBD1 (6 bases). V gave up 2 bases and J gave up 6 bases, with 16 bases separating them. Germline values: CDR1 LGHNA, CDR2 YNFKEQ. CDR3 size: 16 residues. The CDR3 region is CASSQITQGLDEKLFF. In DNA, the CDR3 is TGTGCCAGCAGCCAAATAACGCAGGGGCTTGATGAAAAACTGTTTTTT.

The chain has TRBV28 and TRBJ1-5; D unclear. V was trimmed by 2 bases and J by 2 bases, leaving 16 bases between them. CDR3 length: 17 residues. Germline V gives CDR1 MDHEN, CDR2 SYDVKM. Here the CDR3 reads CASSLSWAIRRNQPQHF. In nucleotides, the CDR3 is TGTGCCAGCAGTTTAAGTTGGGCCATCAGGCGCAATCAGCCCCAGCATTTT.

The V gene is TRBV7-9, the J gene TRBJ2-7; the match to TRBD1 covers 10 bases. This CDR3 has 16 amino acids. The V gene end was trimmed by 4 bases and the J gene end by 2 bases; junction bases not matched to a gene: 8. Germline V gives CDR1 SEHNR, CDR2 FQNEAQ (reference sequence). The CDR3 DNA sequence: TGTGCCAGCAGCTCGGCCCTGGGGACAGGGGCCTACGAGCAGTACTTC. It encodes CASSSALGTGAYEQYF.

The chain recombines TRBV9 with TRBJ2-1; the D gene could be TRBD1 or TRBD2 (5 bases each). V dropped 3 bases and J dropped 8 bases, with 21 bases sitting between them. The CDR3 has 16 residues. Germline CDR1 reads SGDLS; CDR2 reads YYNGEE. The CDR3 DNA reads as TGTGCCAGCAGCGCCCCGGGACGGGCCAAGGCGGATGAGCAGTTCTTC. It is translated as CASSAPGRAKADEQFF.

This clone was seen just once. The chain has TRBV19 and TRBJ2-1; 10 bases line up with TRBD2. The V and J ends lost 1 base and 7 bases, in that order; junction bases with no gene match: 4. The germline V gene has CDR1 LNHDA and CDR2 SQIVND (reference sequence). CDR3 length equals 15 residues. The CDR3 loop is CASSIVSGRRNEQFF. The CDR3 DNA is TGTGCCAGTAGTATAGTTAGCGGGAGGAGAAATGAGCAGTTCTTC.

V usage is TRBV19 and J usage is TRBJ2-5, with D maybe TRBD2 (6 bases). The CDR3 is 15 residues long. Germline V gives CDR1 LNHDA, CDR2 SQIVND (reference sequence). V lost 7 bases to trimming and J lost 0 bases, with 15 bases between them. The CDR3 loop reads CASKGPAGYQETQYF. DNA of the CDR3: TGTGCCAGTAAGGGTCCGGCGGGGTACCAAGAGACCCAGTACTTC.

The rearrangement uses TRBV18 and TRBJ2-7; D remains ambiguous. Germline V gene lookup returns CDR1 KGHSH and CDR2 LQKENI. V lost 3 bases to trimming and J lost 2 bases, with 17 bases between them. The CDR3 extends over 16 amino acids. The CDR3 DNA sequence: TGTGCCAGCTCACCCTGGAGTATGGGTGGGACCTACGAGCAGTACTTC. Translation: CASSPWSMGGTYEQYF. The entire variable domain, with the rest obtained from reference TRBV18 and TRBJ2-7, is as follows: NAGVMQNPRHLVRRRGQEARLRCSPMKGHSHVYWYRQLPEEGLKFMVYLQKENIIDESGMPKERFSAEFPKEGPSILRIQQVVRGDSAAYFCASSPWSMGGTYEQYFGPGTRLTVT.

This clone was found once. The CDR3 reads CASSAGTPNEKLFF. CDR3 DNA: TGTGCCAGCAGTGCTGGGACGCCTAATGAAAAACTGTTTTTT. This rearrangement joins TRBV2 to TRBJ1-4; D might be TRBD1 (5 bases). Trimming pared 4 bases from V and 3 bases from J, leaving 9 bases between. CDR1 and CDR2 from the germline V gene are SNHLY and FYNNEI. This CDR3 has 14 amino acids. Full variable domain (missing parts from reference TRBV2 and TRBJ1-4): EPEVTQTPSHQVTQMGQEVILRCVPISNHLYFYWYRQILGQKVEFLVSFYNNEISEKSEIFDDQFSVERPDGSNFTLKIRSTKLEDSAMYFCASSAGTPNEKLFFGSGTQLSVL.

The rearrangement uses TRBV11-1 and TRBJ2-5; TRBD2 agrees at 8 bases. CDR1 and CDR2 (germline): SGHAT, FQDESV (reference sequence). V lost 3 bases, J lost 3 bases, and 12 bases stayed unmatched. The CDR3 has 17 amino acids. CDR3 sequence reads: CASSFRSLERGKETQYF. The CDR3, as DNA: TGTGCCAGCAGCTTTCGGAGCTTAGAGCGGGGGAAAGAGACCCAGTACTTC.

With respect to this clone: The same CDR3 can be traced to other DNA sequences in this sample. The chain is built from TRBV7-2 and TRBJ2-1, with unresolved D. The CDR3 consists of 13 residues. V lost 3 bases, J lost 1 base, and 4 bases lay in between. Per the germline V gene, CDR1 is SGHTA and CDR2 is FQGNSA. CDR3 residues: CASSFSSYNEQFF. The CDR3 DNA is TGTGCCAGCAGCTTTAGTTCCTACAATGAGCAGTTCTTC. The full variable domain, its missing parts supplied by reference TRBV7-2 and TRBJ2-1, is GAGVSQSPSNKVTEKGKDVELRCDPISGHTALYWYRQSLGQGLEFLIYFQGNSAPDKSGLPSDRFSAERTGGSVSTLTIQRTQQEDSAVYLCASSFSSYNEQFFGPGTRLTVL.

The rearrangement joins TRBV15 to TRBJ1-1; D unclear. Germline CDR1 is LNHNV and CDR2 is YYDKDF (reference sequence). Trimming stripped 6 bases from V and 2 bases from J, with 16 bases between. The CDR3 contains 15 residues. CDR3 region: CATSPPPTFNTEAFF. DNA for the CDR3: TGTGCCACCAGTCCCCCTCCAACATTTAACACTGAAGCTTTCTTT. Full variable domain (outside the CDR3, taken from reference TRBV15 and TRBJ1-1): DAMVIQNPRYQVTQFGKPVTLSCSQTLNHNVMYWYQQKSSQAPKLLFHYYDKDFNNEADTPDNFQSRRPNTSFCFLDIRSPGLGDTAMYLCATSPPPTFNTEAFFGQGTRLTVV.

Points on this clone: Other DNA sequences from this sample encode an identical CDR3 as well. The V call is TRBV7-9, the J call TRBJ1-1, with no clear D. CDR3 length equals 14 residues. Looked up from germline, CDR1 is SEHNR and CDR2 is FQNEAQ (reference sequence). The germline V and J ends were trimmed by 1 base and 3 bases, with 9 bases remaining between them. The CDR3 DNA reads TGTGCCAGCAGCTTAGTCGAGGGTTACACTGAAGCTTTCTTT. Its protein product is CASSLVEGYTEAFF.

V gene TRBV28 combines with J gene TRBJ1-1; D unclear. The CDR3 totals 14 residues. Germline V lookup: CDR1 MDHEN, CDR2 SYDVKM. V lost 3 bases and J lost 4, with 12 bases in between. In DNA form, the CDR3 reads TGTGCCAGCAGTTTGGTATCGGGAGGCACTGAAGCTTTCTTT. Translating gives CASSLVSGGTEAFF.

The gene calls are TRBV6-1 and TRBJ1-2; D gene ambiguous. V lost 2 bases and J lost 3, with 13 bases in between. Germline loops: CDR1 MNHNS, CDR2 SASEGT. The CDR3 runs 15 residues. The CDR3 region has the DNA TGTGCCAGCAGTGAAATTCCAGAACCGTACTATGGCTACACCTTC. Its translation: CASSEIPEPYYGYTF.